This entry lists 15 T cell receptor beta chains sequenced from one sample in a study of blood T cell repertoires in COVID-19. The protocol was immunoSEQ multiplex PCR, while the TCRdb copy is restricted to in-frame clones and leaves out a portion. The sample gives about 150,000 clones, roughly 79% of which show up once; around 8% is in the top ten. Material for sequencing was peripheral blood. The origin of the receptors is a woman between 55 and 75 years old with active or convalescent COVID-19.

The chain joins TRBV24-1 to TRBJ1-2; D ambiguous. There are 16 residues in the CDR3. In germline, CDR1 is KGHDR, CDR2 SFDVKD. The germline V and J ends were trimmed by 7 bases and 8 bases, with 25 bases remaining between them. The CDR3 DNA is TGTGCCACCAGCCCCTCTCTAGGATTTCCTGCACGAGGCTACACCTTC. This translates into CATSPSLGFPARGYTF.

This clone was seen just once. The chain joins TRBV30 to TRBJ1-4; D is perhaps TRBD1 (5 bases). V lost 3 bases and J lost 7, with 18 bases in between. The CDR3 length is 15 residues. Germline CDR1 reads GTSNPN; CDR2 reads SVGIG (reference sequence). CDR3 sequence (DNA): TGTGCCTGGAGCCAACTGGGAGGGCAGGGTGAAAAACTGTTTTTT. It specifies CAWSQLGGQGEKLFF.

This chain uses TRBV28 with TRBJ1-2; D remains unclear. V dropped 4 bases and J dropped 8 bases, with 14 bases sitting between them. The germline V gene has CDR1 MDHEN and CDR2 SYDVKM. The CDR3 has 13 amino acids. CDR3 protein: CASSYSTAGGYTF. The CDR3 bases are TGTGCCAGCAGTTACTCTACCGCGGGGGGCTACACCTTC.

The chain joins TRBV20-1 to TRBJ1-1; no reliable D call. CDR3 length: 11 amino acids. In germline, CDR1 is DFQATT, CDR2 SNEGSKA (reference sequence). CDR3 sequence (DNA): TGCAGCGCACCAGGATACACTGAAGCTTTCTTT. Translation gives CSAPGYTEAFF.

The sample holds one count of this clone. The CDR3 spells CATSDSGRPGDTIYF. The CDR3 coding sequence is TGTGCCACCAGTGATTCGGGGCGGCCGGGAGACACCATATATTTT. The chain couples TRBV24-1 to TRBJ1-3; the D gene is possibly TRBD1 (5 bases). CDR3 length: 15 amino acids. Trimming stripped 2 bases from V and 8 bases from J, with 15 bases between. Germline CDR1 and CDR2: KGHDR and SFDVKD.

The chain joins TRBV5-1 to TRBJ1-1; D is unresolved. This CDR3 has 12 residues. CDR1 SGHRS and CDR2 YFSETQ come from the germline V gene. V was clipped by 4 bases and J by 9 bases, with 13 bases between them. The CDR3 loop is CASSLGNTQAFF. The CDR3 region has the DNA TGCGCCAGCAGCCTAGGAAACACCCAAGCTTTCTTT. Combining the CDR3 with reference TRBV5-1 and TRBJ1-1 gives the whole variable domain KAGVTQTPRYLIKTRGQQVTLSCSPISGHRSVSWYQQTPGQGLQFLFEYFSETQRNKGNFPGRFSGRQFSNSRSEMNVSTLELGDSALYLCASSLGNTQAFFGQGTRLTVV.

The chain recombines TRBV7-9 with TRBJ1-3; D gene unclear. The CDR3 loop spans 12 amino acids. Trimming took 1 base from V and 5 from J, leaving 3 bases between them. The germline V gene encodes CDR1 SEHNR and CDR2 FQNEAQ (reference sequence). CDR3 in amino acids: CASSLGRNTIYF. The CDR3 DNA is TGTGCCAGCAGCTTAGGGCGAAACACCATATATTTT. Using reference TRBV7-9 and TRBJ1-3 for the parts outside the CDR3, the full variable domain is DTGVSQNPRHKITKRGQNVTFRCDPISEHNRLYWYRQTLGQGPEFLTYFQNEAQLEKSRLLSDRFSAERPKGSFSTLEIQRTEQGDSAMYLCASSLGRNTIYFGEGSWLTVV.

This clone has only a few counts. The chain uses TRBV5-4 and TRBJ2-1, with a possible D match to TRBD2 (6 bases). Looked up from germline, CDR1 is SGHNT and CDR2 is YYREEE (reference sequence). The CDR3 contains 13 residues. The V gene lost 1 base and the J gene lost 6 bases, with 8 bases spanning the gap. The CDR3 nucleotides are TGTGCCAGCAGCTTGAGGGGAGGCAATGAGCAGTTCTTC. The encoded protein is CASSLRGGNEQFF.

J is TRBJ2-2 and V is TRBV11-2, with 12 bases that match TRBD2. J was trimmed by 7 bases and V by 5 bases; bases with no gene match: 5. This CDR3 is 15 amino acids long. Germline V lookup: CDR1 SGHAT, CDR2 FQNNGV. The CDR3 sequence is CASSRLAGAGGELFF. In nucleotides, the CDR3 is TGTGCCAGCAGCCGACTAGCGGGAGCTGGCGGGGAGCTGTTTTTT.

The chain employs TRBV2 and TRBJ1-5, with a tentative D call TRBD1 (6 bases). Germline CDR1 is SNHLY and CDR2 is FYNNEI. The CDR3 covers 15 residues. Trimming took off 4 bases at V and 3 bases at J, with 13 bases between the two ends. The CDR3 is CASSVTGQNNQPQHF. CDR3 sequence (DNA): TGTGCCAGCAGTGTTACTGGACAGAACAATCAGCCCCAGCATTTT.

CDR3 in amino acids: CASGGGAQDTQYF. CDR3 DNA: TGTGCCAGCGGGGGGGGAGCACAAGATACGCAGTATTTT. The V and J genes are TRBV28 and TRBJ2-3; 7 positions match TRBD2. In germline, CDR1 is MDHEN, CDR2 SYDVKM. J gave up 5 bases and V 8 bases, and 7 bases lay outside the gene matches. This CDR3 is built from 13 residues.

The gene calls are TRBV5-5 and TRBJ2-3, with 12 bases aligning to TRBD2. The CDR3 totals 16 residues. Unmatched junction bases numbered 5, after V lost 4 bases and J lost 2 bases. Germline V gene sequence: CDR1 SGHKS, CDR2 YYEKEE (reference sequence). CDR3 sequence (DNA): TGTGCCAGCAGCACCGGACTAGCGGGAAACACAGATACGCAGTATTTT. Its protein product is CASSTGLAGNTDTQYF.

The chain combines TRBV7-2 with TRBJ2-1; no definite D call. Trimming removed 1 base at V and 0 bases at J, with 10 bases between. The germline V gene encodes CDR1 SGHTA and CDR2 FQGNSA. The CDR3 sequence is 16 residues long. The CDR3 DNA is TGTGCCAGCAGCTTAGGTCCGGTGAGCTCCTACAATGAGCAGTTCTTC. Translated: CASSLGPVSSYNEQFF.

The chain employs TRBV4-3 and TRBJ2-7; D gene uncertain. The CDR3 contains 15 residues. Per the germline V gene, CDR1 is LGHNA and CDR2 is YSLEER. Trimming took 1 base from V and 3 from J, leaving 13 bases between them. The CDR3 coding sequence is TGCGCCAGCAGCCAAGTCCTCGCCGCAGACTACGAGCAGTACTTC. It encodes CASSQVLAADYEQYF.

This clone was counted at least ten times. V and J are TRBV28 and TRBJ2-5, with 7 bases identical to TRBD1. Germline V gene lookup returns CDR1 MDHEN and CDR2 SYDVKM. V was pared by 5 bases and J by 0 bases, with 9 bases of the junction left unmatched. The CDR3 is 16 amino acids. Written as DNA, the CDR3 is TGTGCCAGCAGTGTCCGGGACAGTTTGTACCAAGAGACCCAGTACTTC. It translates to CASSVRDSLYQETQYF.